This TCR beta chain stems from a study of shared clonotypes between healthy human individuals. Study at large: Researchers assigned three CD4 naive, three CD4 memory, two CD8 naive and one CD8 memory plate to each donor.

Germline CDR1 SGDLS, CDR2 YYNGEE. The CDR3 totals 14 residues. The V gene lost 6 bases and the J gene lost 4 bases, with 16 bases spanning the gap. Clones were read by immunoSEQ multiplex PCR, and TCRdb kept only the in-frame ones, dropping some. The sample carries some 1,100,000 clones, approximately 80% recorded once. This rearrangement joins TRBV9 to TRBJ1-1; D remains unclear. The source is a man aged 18 to 29 in good health. Some clones in this sample may be carry-over from other donors' samples. Sequenced material: memory CD4+ T cells from PBMCs. Subset defined: CD45RA-negative fraction. This CDR3 reads CASTSGVWTTEAFF. The CDR3 bases are TGTGCCAGCACTAGCGGGGTGTGGACCACTGAAGCTTTCTTT.